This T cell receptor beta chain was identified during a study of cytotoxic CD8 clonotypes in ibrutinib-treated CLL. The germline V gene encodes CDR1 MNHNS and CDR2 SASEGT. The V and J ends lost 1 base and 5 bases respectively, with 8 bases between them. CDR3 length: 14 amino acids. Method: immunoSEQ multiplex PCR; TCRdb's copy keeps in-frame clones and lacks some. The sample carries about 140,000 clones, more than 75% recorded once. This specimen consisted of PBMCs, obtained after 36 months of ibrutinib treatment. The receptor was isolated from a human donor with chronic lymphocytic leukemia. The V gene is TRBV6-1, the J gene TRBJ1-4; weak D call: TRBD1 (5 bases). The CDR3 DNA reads TGTGCCAGCAGTGAAGGGGGGACGAATGAAAAACTGTTTTTT. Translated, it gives CASSEGGTNEKLFF.